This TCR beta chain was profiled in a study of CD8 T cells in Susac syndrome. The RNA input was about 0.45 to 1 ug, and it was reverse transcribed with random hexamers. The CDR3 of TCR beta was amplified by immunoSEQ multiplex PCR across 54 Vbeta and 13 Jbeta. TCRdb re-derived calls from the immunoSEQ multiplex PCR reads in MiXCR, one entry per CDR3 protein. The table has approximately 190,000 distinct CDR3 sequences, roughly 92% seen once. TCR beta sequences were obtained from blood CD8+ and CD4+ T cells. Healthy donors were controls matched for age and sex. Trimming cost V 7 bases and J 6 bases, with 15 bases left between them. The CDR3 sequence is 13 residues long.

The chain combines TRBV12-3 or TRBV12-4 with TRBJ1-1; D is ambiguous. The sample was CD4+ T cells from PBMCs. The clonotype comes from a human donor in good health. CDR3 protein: CASIREGMAEAFF. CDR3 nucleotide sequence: TGTGCCAGCATCCGCGAAGGTATGGCTGAAGCTTTCTTT.